The next 16 T cell receptor beta chains were all read from a single sample in a study of CD8+ T cells in alopecia areata. Extraction of RNA preceded its reverse transcription into cDNA, which served as the sequencing template. Sequenced by immunoSEQ multiplex PCR; TCRdb stores in-frame clones only, minus some. The data hold some 160,000 clones, with about three fifths observed a single time. Sequencing was carried out using CD8+ T cells sorted from blood. These receptor sequences come from a human donor in good health.

The chain recombines TRBV27 with TRBJ1-2; the match to TRBD1 covers 10 bases. V lost 3 bases to trimming and J lost 3 bases; unmatched junction nucleotides: 7. In germline, CDR1 is MNHEY, CDR2 SMNVEV (reference sequence). The CDR3 extends over 16 amino acids. The chain's CDR3 is CASSLKRQGADYGYTF. The DNA of the CDR3 is TGTGCCAGCAGTTTGAAAAGACAGGGGGCGGACTATGGCTACACCTTC.

This clone was counted once. The rearrangement joins TRBV2 to TRBJ2-1, with D uncertain. In germline, CDR1 is SNHLY, CDR2 FYNNEI. Trimming removed 7 bases at V and 5 bases at J, with 18 bases between. The length of the CDR3 is 15 residues. The CDR3 loop is CASTLRLPSDNEQFF. In nucleotides, the CDR3 is TGTGCCAGCACCCTCCGCCTACCGTCCGACAATGAGCAGTTCTTC.

CDR3 bases: TGCAGCGTTGTTGGGCGGGTCACCGACGGTGGAAACACCATATATTTT. This gives the protein CSVVGRVTDGGNTIYF. The chain combines TRBV29-1 with TRBJ1-3, with D uncertain. This CDR3 contains 16 residues. Trimming cost V 4 bases and J 3 bases, with 19 bases left between them. Germline assignment: CDR1 SQVTM and CDR2 ANQGSEA.

The chain carries TRBV10-2 and TRBJ2-4; no definite D call. This CDR3 comprises 14 residues. Trimming took off 6 bases at V and 1 base at J, with 10 bases between the two ends. The germline gives CDR1 WSHSY, CDR2 SAAADI. Here the CDR3 reads CASRGGVAKNIQYF. In nucleotides, the CDR3 is TGCGCCAGCAGGGGTGGGGTTGCCAAAAACATTCAGTACTTC.

This clone appeared a few times. This sequence joins TRBV29-1 and TRBJ2-1; TRBD2 aligns across 9 bases. The CDR3 extends over 18 amino acids. Germline lookup yields CDR1 SQVTM and CDR2 ANQGSEA. The V and J ends lost 7 bases and 5 bases, in that order; junction bases with no gene match: 21. CDR3: CSAEPGVGSGSYHNEQFF. In nucleotides, the CDR3 is TGCAGCGCCGAGCCGGGGGTGGGTAGCGGGAGTTACCACAATGAGCAGTTCTTC.

The J gene is TRBJ2-7, the V gene TRBV2; D gene ambiguous. Germline assignment: CDR1 SNHLY and CDR2 FYNNEI. CDR3 length equals 12 residues. The ends were cut back, 6 bases at V and 3 bases at J, with 9 bases in the middle. The CDR3 here is CASRVVVYEQYF. The CDR3 DNA sequence: TGTGCCAGCAGGGTGGTCGTCTACGAGCAGTACTTC.

This chain links TRBV11-2 with TRBJ2-1, with D possibly matching TRBD2 (5 bases). CDR3 length: 15 residues. V lost 0 bases and J lost 8, with 14 bases in between. Per the germline V gene, CDR1 is SGHAT and CDR2 is FQNNGV. DNA for the CDR3: TGTGCCAGCAGCTTAGATCCGGGGTCGGTCGATGAGCAGTTCTTC. Its protein product is CASSLDPGSVDEQFF.

The J gene is TRBJ2-5, the V gene TRBV18; 9 nucleotides agree with TRBD1. V gave up 3 bases and J gave up 2 bases; unmatched junction bases: 4. This CDR3 has 15 residues. Germline lookup yields CDR1 KGHSH and CDR2 LQKENI. CDR3: CASSPFGTGQETQYF. CDR3 in DNA: TGTGCCAGCTCACCCTTTGGGACAGGGCAAGAGACCCAGTACTTC.

In DNA, the CDR3 is TGTGCCAGCAGTGAGGAAGGACAGGGGAGGAACACTGAAGCTTTCTTT. Amino acids: CASSEEGQGRNTEAFF. The V gene is TRBV2, the J gene TRBJ1-1; TRBD1 matches 9 bases. J gave up 1 base and V 3 bases, and 6 bases lay outside the gene matches. CDR3 size: 16 residues. CDR1 and CDR2 from the germline V gene are SNHLY and FYNNEI.

The rearrangement links TRBV29-1 to TRBJ2-3; 7 positions agree with TRBD2. V gave up 1 base and J gave up 1 base; unmatched junction bases: 2. The CDR3 covers 14 residues. The germline CDR1 and CDR2 sequences are SQVTM and ANQGSEA. CDR3 sequence reads: CSVEVAGRTDTQYF. CDR3 nucleotide sequence: TGCAGCGTTGAAGTAGCGGGCCGCACAGATACGCAGTATTTT.

The gene calls are TRBV5-4 and TRBJ1-3; D possibly corresponds to TRBD1 (6 bases). Germline CDR1 reads SGHNT; CDR2 reads YYREEE (reference sequence). The CDR3 consists of 15 residues. Trimming removed 3 bases from V and 4 bases from J, with 14 bases in between. CDR3 amino acids: CASSWETGTGNTIYF. CDR3 nucleotide sequence: TGTGCCAGCAGCTGGGAAACAGGGACCGGAAACACCATATATTTT.

The chain is built from TRBV19 and TRBJ2-2; tentative D call: TRBD1 (6 bases). Germline V gene lookup returns CDR1 LNHDA and CDR2 SQIVND (reference sequence). The CDR3 is 15 amino acids. V was trimmed by 6 bases and J by 7 bases, leaving 18 bases between them. Here the CDR3 reads CASRPTQGSYGELFF. DNA for the CDR3: TGTGCCAGTAGGCCTACCCAGGGGAGCTACGGGGAGCTGTTTTTT.

This clone was seen a few times. The rearrangement links TRBV4-1 to TRBJ2-7; 16 bases are shared with TRBD2. The CDR3 has 19 amino acids. With V trimmed by 0 bases and J by 5 bases, 10 bases remained unmatched. Germline CDR1 reads MGHRA; CDR2 reads YSYEKL. Here the CDR3 reads CASSQDLGTSGRAAHEQYF. The CDR3 bases are TGCGCCAGCAGCCAAGATCTCGGGACTAGCGGGAGGGCCGCTCACGAGCAGTACTTC.

This rearrangement joins TRBV9 to TRBJ2-7, with D maybe TRBD1 (6 bases). The V gene lost 0 bases and the J gene lost 0 bases, with 13 bases spanning the gap. The CDR3 sequence is 16 residues long. Germline assignment: CDR1 SGDLS and CDR2 YYNGEE. The CDR3 sequence: CASSVEDSLISYEQYF. CDR3 nucleotides: TGTGCCAGCAGCGTAGAGGACAGCCTCATCTCCTACGAGCAGTACTTC. Complete variable domain (other parts from reference TRBV9 and TRBJ2-7): DSGVTQTPKHLITATGQRVTLRCSPRSGDLSVYWYQQSLDQGLQFLIQYYNGEERAKGNILERFSAQQFPDLHSELNLSSLELGDSALYFCASSVEDSLISYEQYFGPGTRLTVT.

The table lists this clone with a count of one. The gene calls are TRBV6-1 and TRBJ2-7; D remains unclear. In germline, CDR1 is MNHNS, CDR2 SASEGT. V was pared by 5 bases and J by 2 bases, with 10 bases between. The CDR3 spans 13 residues. This chain's CDR3 is CASSNFGTYEQYF. The CDR3 bases are TGTGCCAGCAGTAACTTCGGAACCTACGAGCAGTACTTC.

The CDR3 here is CASSLMASTYNEQFF. CDR3 bases: TGTGCCAGCAGTTTAATGGCGTCTACCTACAATGAGCAGTTCTTC. The rearrangement joins TRBV28 to TRBJ2-1; D not resolved. The ends were cut back, 2 bases at V and 2 bases at J, with 10 bases in the middle. Germline loops: CDR1 MDHEN, CDR2 SYDVKM. This CDR3 region has 15 residues. Variable domain in full (rest from reference TRBV28 and TRBJ2-1): DVKVTQSSRYLVKRTGEKVFLECVQDMDHENMFWYRQDPGLGLRLIYFSYDVKMKEKGDIPEGYSVSREKKERFSLILESASTNQTSMYLCASSLMASTYNEQFFGPGTRLTVL.